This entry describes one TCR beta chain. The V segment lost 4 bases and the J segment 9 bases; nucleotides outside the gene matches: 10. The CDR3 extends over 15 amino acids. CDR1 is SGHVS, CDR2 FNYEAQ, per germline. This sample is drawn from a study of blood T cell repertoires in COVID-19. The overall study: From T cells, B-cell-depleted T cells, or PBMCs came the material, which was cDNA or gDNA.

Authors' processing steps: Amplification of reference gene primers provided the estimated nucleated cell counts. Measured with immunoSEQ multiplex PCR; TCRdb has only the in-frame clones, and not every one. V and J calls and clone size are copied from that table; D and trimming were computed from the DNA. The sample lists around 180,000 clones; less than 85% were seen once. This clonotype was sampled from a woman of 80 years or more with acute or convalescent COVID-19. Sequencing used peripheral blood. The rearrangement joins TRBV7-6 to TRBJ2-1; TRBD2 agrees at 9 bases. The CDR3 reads CASSSLEYSGSEQFF. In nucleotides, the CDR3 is TGTGCCAGCAGCTCCCTCGAATATAGCGGGAGTGAGCAGTTCTTC.